Each of the 28 T cell receptor beta chains below was sequenced from the same sample in a study of cytomegalovirus exposure and HLA in healthy donors (dated by TCRdb to about 2017). Receptor libraries were prepared by the immunoSEQ multiplex PCR assay. A mixture of 60 forward primers for TCR Vbeta segments and 13 reverse primers for TCR Jbeta segments was used in the multiplex PCR. In its TCRdb copy, this immuneACCESS table keeps in-frame sequences only and misses some clones. Where compared with another copy, unresolved V genes explain less than half of these, and the others have no known cause. Within this sample are under 200,000 clones, with roughly an eighth of them counted one time only. The ten largest make up 7.5% to 10% of the sample. The sequencing sample was made of PBMCs. Every receptor here comes from a man between 45 and 60 years old in good health and CMV-seropositive.

The table lists this clone with a few counts. V usage is TRBV7-2 and J usage is TRBJ1-6; 7 nucleotides align to TRBD1. The CDR3 spans 15 residues. The germline gives CDR1 SGHTA, CDR2 FQGNSA. V shed 5 bases and J 9 bases; nucleotides not matched to a gene: 10. CDR3 nucleotide sequence: TGTGCCAGCAGCACATCCGGGACAGATATTTCACCCCTCCACTTT. It is translated as CASSTSGTDISPLHF.

This clone was seen only a few times. The V gene is TRBV6-5, the J gene TRBJ2-7; tentative D call: TRBD1 (5 bases). This CDR3 contains 14 residues. CDR1 is MNHEY, CDR2 SVGAGI, per germline. V was clipped by 7 bases and J by 4 bases, with 17 bases between them. In nucleotides, the CDR3 is TGTGCCAGCAAATCAGGGCCGGGCCCTTACGAGCAGTACGTC. This sequence encodes CASKSGPGPYEQYV.

The V and J genes are TRBV7-2 and TRBJ2-2, with a possible D match to TRBD1 (6 bases). The ends were cut back, 3 bases at V and 4 bases at J, with 15 bases in the middle. The CDR3 has 16 amino acids. CDR1 is SGHTA and CDR2 is FQGNSA in the germline V gene. CDR3 region: CASSFIAGAGTGELFF. For the CDR3, the DNA is TGTGCCAGCAGCTTTATCGCAGGGGCGGGCACCGGGGAGCTGTTTTTT.

This clone was observed a handful of times. The chain uses TRBV28 and TRBJ2-7, with TRBD2 matching over 7 bases. V dropped 2 bases and J dropped 6; count of bases not matched to a gene: 4. Germline CDR1 reads MDHEN; CDR2 reads SYDVKM. The CDR3 totals 13 residues. This CDR3 reads CASSLRAGVEQYV. The CDR3 DNA is TGTGCCAGCAGTTTACGGGCGGGGGTCGAGCAGTACGTC.

The CDR3 nucleotides are TGTGCCAGTAGCCCTCTAGGGACAGAGAACACTGAAGCTTTCTTT. Its protein product is CASSPLGTENTEAFF. This rearrangement joins TRBV19 to TRBJ1-1; TRBD1 matches at 7 bases. The CDR3 is 15 residues long. Germline CDR1 reads LNHDA; CDR2 reads SQIVND (reference sequence). With V trimmed by 6 bases and J by 1 base, 8 bases remained unmatched. Variable domain in full (rest from reference TRBV19 and TRBJ1-1): DGGITQSPKYLFRKEGQNVTLSCEQNLNHDAMYWYRQDPGQGLRLIYYSQIVNDFQKGDIAEGYSVSREKKESFPLTVTSAQKNPTAFYLCASSPLGTENTEAFFGQGTRLTVV.

This clone was detected a few times. V and J are TRBV5-1 and TRBJ2-2; D ambiguous. Trimming pared 2 bases from V and 6 bases from J, leaving 8 bases between. Germline V gene sequence: CDR1 SGHRS, CDR2 YFSETQ. The CDR3 is 13 amino acids. DNA for the CDR3: TGCGCCAGCAGCTTAGTTAGCTCCGGGGAGCTGTTTTTT. Protein: CASSLVSSGELFF.

This clone was seen only a few times. J is TRBJ2-5 and V is TRBV5-5, with 7 bases matching TRBD2. Germline loops: CDR1 SGHKS, CDR2 YYEKEE (reference sequence). This CDR3 has 14 amino acids. With V trimmed by 4 bases and J by 1 base, 4 bases remained unmatched. The CDR3 bases are TGTGCCAGCAGCGGGGGGACTACCCAAGAGACCCAGTACTTC. It codes for CASSGGTTQETQYF. The full variable domain, with the rest looked up from reference TRBV5-5 and TRBJ2-5, is DAGVTQSPTHLIKTRGQQVTLRCSPISGHKSVSWYQQVLGQGPQFIFQYYEKEERGRGNFPDRFSARQFPNYSSELNVNALLLGDSALYLCASSGGTTQETQYFGPGTRLLVL.

The chain couples TRBV2 to TRBJ2-2; D remains ambiguous. Germline-derived CDR1 and CDR2 are SNHLY and FYNNEI. V was clipped by 1 base and J by 3 bases, with 6 bases between them. This CDR3 has 14 amino acids. This CDR3 reads CASSEEIDTGELFF. Written as DNA, the CDR3 is TGTGCCAGCAGTGAAGAAATCGACACCGGGGAGCTGTTTTTT.

This chain joins TRBV5-6 and TRBJ2-7; no reliable D call. The CDR3 has 14 residues. V gave up 2 bases and J gave up 3 bases, with 12 bases separating them. CDR1 and CDR2 (germline): SGHDT, YYEEEE. The CDR3 protein is CASSLLPGLYEQYV. As DNA, the CDR3 is TGTGCCAGCAGCTTATTACCAGGCCTCTACGAGCAGTACGTC.

This clone was counted between two and nine times. This chain links TRBV6-5 with TRBJ2-5; D is unresolved. Trimming cost V 5 bases and J 5 bases, with 9 bases left between them. CDR3 length: 12 amino acids. The V gene's germline CDR1 is MNHEY and CDR2 SVGAGI. For the CDR3, the DNA is TGTGCCAGCAGTACCCCCGGGGAGACCCAGTACTTC. Translating it yields CASSTPGETQYF.

This clone has more than one count but fewer than ten. This sequence joins TRBV21-1 and TRBJ1-4; the DNA was not compared with TRBD1, the D call given in the table. TRBV21-1 is tagged as a pseudogene. The CDR3 is made up of 18 amino acids. The CDR3 here is CASSKKWRGHATNEKLFF. CDR3 in DNA: TGTGCCAGCAGCAAAAAGTGGAGAGGACACGCAACTAATGAAAAACTGTTTTTT.

This clone was observed a few times. As DNA, the CDR3 is TGTGCCAGCAGCTTGGAGGGACAGGGGAGGGGCTACACCTTC. Translated: CASSLEGQGRGYTF. This chain links TRBV5-4 with TRBJ1-2; 10 nucleotides agree with TRBD1. The V and J ends lost 0 bases and 8 bases, in that order; junction bases with no gene match: 4. Germline assignment: CDR1 SGHNT and CDR2 YYREEE (reference sequence). The CDR3 totals 14 residues.

This chain connects TRBV18 to TRBJ2-4, with D perhaps TRBD1 (5 bases). Germline CDR1 is KGHSH and CDR2 is LQKENI. Trimming took off 1 base at V and 9 bases at J, with 16 bases between the two ends. The CDR3 has 15 amino acids. The CDR3 region is CASSPLKKQVGIQYF. The CDR3 bases are TGTGCCAGCTCACCACTAAAAAAACAGGTTGGCATTCAGTACTTC.

This chain uses TRBV19 with TRBJ2-1, with 8 bases lining up with TRBD2. With V trimmed by 3 bases and J by 4 bases, 8 bases remained unmatched. The CDR3 spans 16 residues. Germline V gives CDR1 LNHDA, CDR2 SQIVND (reference sequence). The CDR3 region is CASSIRTQRGYNEQFF. CDR3 nucleotides: TGTGCCAGTAGTATTCGTACCCAGCGGGGGTACAATGAGCAGTTCTTC.

The CDR3 here is CASRGGFEQYF. CDR3 nucleotides: TGTGCCAGCAGGGGGGGATTCGAGCAGTACTTC. The V and J genes are TRBV6-5 and TRBJ2-7; weak D call: TRBD2 (6 bases). Trimming shortened V by 6 bases and J by 6 bases, and 9 bases separated the two germline ends. Germline loops: CDR1 MNHEY, CDR2 SVGAGI. The CDR3 has 11 amino acids.

This clone occurred a few times. V is TRBV19 and J is TRBJ2-2; 12 bases fit TRBD1. Per the germline V gene, CDR1 is LNHDA and CDR2 is SQIVND (reference sequence). V lost 4 bases to trimming and J lost 7 bases; unmatched junction nucleotides: 10. CDR3 length equals 17 residues. The CDR3 DNA reads TGTGCCAGTAGTAAAACCGGGACAGGGGGCTGGGGCGGGGAGCTGTTTTTT. Its protein product is CASSKTGTGGWGGELFF.

This chain uses TRBV27 with TRBJ1-1, with D unclear. Germline CDR1 MNHEY, CDR2 SMNVEV (reference sequence). This CDR3 has 16 residues. V was pared by 5 bases and J by 1 base, with 17 bases between. CDR3: CASSPTHVDWNTEAFF. The CDR3 DNA reads as TGTGCCAGCAGTCCGACTCATGTCGACTGGAACACTGAAGCTTTCTTT.

This chain links TRBV11-2 with TRBJ2-5; D unresolved. From germline, CDR1 is SGHAT and CDR2 FQNNGV. V gave up 7 bases and J gave up 1 base, with 10 bases separating them. This CDR3 is built from 13 residues. The CDR3 loop is CASNHLLQETQYF. CDR3 nucleotides: TGTGCCAGCAACCACTTACTCCAAGAGACCCAGTACTTC.

The sample holds a few counts of this clone. CDR3 nucleotide sequence: TGTGCCAGCAGTGAGCGAGAGACTAGCGGCAATACGCAGTATTTT. Amino acid sequence: CASSERETSGNTQYF. The V gene is TRBV2, the J gene TRBJ2-3; 9 nucleotides line up with TRBD2. Germline lookup yields CDR1 SNHLY and CDR2 FYNNEI. This CDR3 comprises 15 residues. Trimming cost V 3 bases and J 7 bases; bases outside gene matches: 8.

This clone has only a few counts. V usage is TRBV18 and J usage is TRBJ2-3; D not certain. Per the germline V gene, CDR1 is KGHSH and CDR2 is LQKENI. The CDR3 has 15 amino acids. Trimming took off 6 bases at V and 0 bases at J, with 13 bases between the two ends. The CDR3 DNA follows: TGTGCCAGCTCCAACAGAACTTCTAGCACAGATACGCAGTATTTT. Its protein product is CASSNRTSSTDTQYF. The complete variable domain, with remaining parts taken from reference TRBV18 and TRBJ2-3, reads NAGVMQNPRHLVRRRGQEARLRCSPMKGHSHVYWYRQLPEEGLKFMVYLQKENIIDESGMPKERFSAEFPKEGPSILRIQQVVRGDSAAYFCASSNRTSSTDTQYFGPGTRLTVL.

The rearrangement uses TRBV6-6 and TRBJ1-1; 12 nucleotides agree with TRBD1. V shed 7 bases, J shed 5 bases, and the junction held 11 bases outside the gene matches. The CDR3 loop spans 16 amino acids. The germline gives CDR1 MNHNY, CDR2 SVGAGI (reference sequence). The CDR3 loop reads CASTPFGTGGLTEAFF. For the CDR3, the DNA is TGTGCCAGCACGCCTTTTGGGACAGGGGGCTTAACTGAAGCTTTCTTT.

The chain couples TRBV7-9 to TRBJ2-5; 7 bases match TRBD1. CDR3 length: 15 residues. V shed 5 bases and J 0 bases; nucleotides not matched to a gene: 6. CDR1 is SEHNR and CDR2 is FQNEAQ in the germline V gene (reference sequence). CDR3 residues: CASSLDRSYQETQYF. The CDR3 nucleotides read TGTGCCAGCAGCCTGGACAGGTCGTACCAAGAGACCCAGTACTTC. Based on the CDR3 plus reference TRBV7-9 and TRBJ2-5, the full variable domain is DTGVSQNPRHKITKRGQNVTFRCDPISEHNRLYWYRQTLGQGPEFLTYFQNEAQLEKSRLLSDRFSAERPKGSFSTLEIQRTEQGDSAMYLCASSLDRSYQETQYFGPGTRLLVL.

The rearrangement uses TRBV7-2 and TRBJ1-3; maybe TRBD1 (5 bases). The germline V and J ends were trimmed by 0 bases and 8 bases, with 14 bases remaining between them. The germline CDR1 and CDR2 sequences are SGHTA and FQGNSA. CDR3 length: 15 amino acids. CDR3 sequence reads: CASSLAPLQDDTIYF. CDR3 sequence (DNA): TGTGCCAGCAGCTTAGCGCCTCTACAGGATGACACCATATATTTT.

This clone has just a few counts. The chain links TRBV5-4 to TRBJ2-1; 8 positions agree with TRBD2. This CDR3 has 14 residues. Germline values: CDR1 SGHNT, CDR2 YYREEE (reference sequence). J was trimmed by 7 bases and V by 5 bases; bases with no gene match: 8. Here the CDR3 DNA reads TGTGCCAGCAGGGGAGGACTAGCAACGAATGAGCAGTTCTTC. Translated: CASRGGLATNEQFF.

This chain joins TRBV7-2 and TRBJ1-2, with D tentatively TRBD1 (6 bases). Germline V CDR1 and CDR2: SGHTA, FQGNSA. V lost 5 bases and J lost 4, with 14 bases in between. CDR3 length equals 14 residues. DNA for the CDR3: TGTGCCAGCAGCCGGAACAGGGATCCCTATGGCTACACCTTC. Translating it yields CASSRNRDPYGYTF.

This chain links TRBV27 with TRBJ1-2; D not certain. Germline V gene lookup returns CDR1 MNHEY and CDR2 SMNVEV (reference sequence). Trimming stripped 0 bases from V and 7 bases from J, with 6 bases between. This CDR3 spans 12 amino acids. DNA for the CDR3: TGTGCCAGCAGTTTATCAGGGAGTGGCTACACCTTC. The encoded protein is CASSLSGSGYTF.

The sample holds a few counts of this clone. V usage is TRBV5-1 and J usage is TRBJ2-5; 16 bases line up with TRBD2. Germline V gene data show CDR1 as SGHRS and CDR2 as YFSETQ. CDR3 length: 16 residues. Trimming at V came to 4 bases and at J to 6 bases, leaving 6 bases not matched to a gene. CDR3 sequence (DNA): TGCGCCAGCAGCCATTCGGGACTAGCGGGGGGGAAGACCCAGTACTTC. Amino acids: CASSHSGLAGGKTQYF. Full variable domain (outside the CDR3, taken from reference TRBV5-1 and TRBJ2-5): KAGVTQTPRYLIKTRGQQVTLSCSPISGHRSVSWYQQTPGQGLQFLFEYFSETQRNKGNFPGRFSGRQFSNSRSEMNVSTLELGDSALYLCASSHSGLAGGKTQYFGPGTRLLVL.

This clone was seen a few times. This chain connects TRBV11-3 to TRBJ2-1; TRBD1 aligns across 8 bases. There are 17 residues in the CDR3. Unmatched junction bases numbered 11, after V lost 4 bases and J lost 3 bases. CDR1 is SGHNT and CDR2 is YENEEA in the germline V gene. The CDR3 bases are TGTGCCAGCAGCTCCTTCGGGGCAGGGGGCCTCTACAATGAGCAGTTCTTC. It is translated as CASSSFGAGGLYNEQFF.